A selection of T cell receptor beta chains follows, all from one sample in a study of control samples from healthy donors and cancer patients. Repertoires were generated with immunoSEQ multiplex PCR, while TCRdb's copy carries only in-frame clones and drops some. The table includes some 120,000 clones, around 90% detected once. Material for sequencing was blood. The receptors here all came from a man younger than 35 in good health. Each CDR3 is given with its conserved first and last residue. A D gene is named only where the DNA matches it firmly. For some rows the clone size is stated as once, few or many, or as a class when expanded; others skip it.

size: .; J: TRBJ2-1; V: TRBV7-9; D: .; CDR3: CASSPAGYRNEQFF; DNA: TGTGCCAGCAGCCCCGCGGGATATCGCAATGAGCAGTTCTTC
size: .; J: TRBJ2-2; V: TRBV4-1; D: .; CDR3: CASSQVPSANTGELFF; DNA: TGCGCCAGCAGCCAAGTTCCTAGCGCTAACACCGGGGAGCTGTTTTTT
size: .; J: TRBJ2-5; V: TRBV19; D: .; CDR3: CASSIVSGQAGETQYF; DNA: TGTGCCAGTAGTATAGTGTCGGGGCAGGCGGGAGAGACCCAGTACTTC
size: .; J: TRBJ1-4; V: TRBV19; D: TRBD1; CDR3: CASRRSTGGQEKLFF; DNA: TGTGCCAGTAGGCGATCGACAGGGGGCCAGGAAAAACTGTTTTTT
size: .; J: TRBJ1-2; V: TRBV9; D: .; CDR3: CASSLLSTVNYGYTF; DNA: TGTGCCAGCAGCCTCCTTTCGACAGTGAACTATGGCTACACCTTC
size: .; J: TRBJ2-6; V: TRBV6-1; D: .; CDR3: CASSESGLRSGANVLTF; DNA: TGTGCCAGCAGTGAGTCCGGACTCCGCTCTGGGGCCAACGTCCTGACTTTC
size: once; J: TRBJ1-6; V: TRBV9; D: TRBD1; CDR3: CASSVETGVGSPLHF; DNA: TGTGCCAGCAGCGTAGAAACAGGGGTTGGTTCACCCCTCCACTTT
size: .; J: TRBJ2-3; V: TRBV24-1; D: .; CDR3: CATSDHTDDTQYF; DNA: TGTGCCACCAGTGACCATACCGACGATACGCAGTATTTT
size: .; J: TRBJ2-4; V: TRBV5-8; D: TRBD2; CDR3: CASSLWTSGKNIQYF; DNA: TGTGCCAGCAGCTTGTGGACTAGCGGGAAAAACATTCAGTACTTC
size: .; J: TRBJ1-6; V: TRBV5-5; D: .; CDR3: CASSSEDIHSPLHF; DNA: TGTGCCAGCAGCTCGGAGGACATTCATTCACCCCTCCACTTT
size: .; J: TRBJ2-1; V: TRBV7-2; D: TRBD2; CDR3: CASRPLAGALYNEQFF; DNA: TGTGCCAGCAGGCCTCTAGCGGGGGCCCTCTACAATGAGCAGTTCTTC
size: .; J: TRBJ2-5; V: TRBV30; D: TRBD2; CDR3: CAWSHTSGQETQYF; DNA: TGTGCCTGGAGTCACACTAGCGGACAAGAGACCCAGTACTTC
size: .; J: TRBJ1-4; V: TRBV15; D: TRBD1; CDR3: CATSSIGGTNEKLFF; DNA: TGTGCCACCAGCTCCATAGGGGGCACTAATGAAAAACTGTTTTTT
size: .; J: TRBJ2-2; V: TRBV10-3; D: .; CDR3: CAITNTGELFF; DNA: TGTGCCATCACCAACACCGGGGAGCTGTTTTTT
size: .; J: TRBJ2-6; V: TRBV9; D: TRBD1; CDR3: CASSAVQGASGANVLTF; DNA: TGTGCCAGCAGCGCGGTACAGGGGGCCTCTGGGGCCAACGTCCTGACTTTC
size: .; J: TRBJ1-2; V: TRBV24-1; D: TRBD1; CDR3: CATSDGGQGLGNYGYTF; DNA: TGTGCCACCAGTGATGGCGGACAGGGGTTGGGTAACTATGGCTACACCTTC
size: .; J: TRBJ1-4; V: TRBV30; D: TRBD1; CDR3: CAWTRTGAVGEKLFF; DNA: TGTGCCTGGACCAGGACAGGGGCCGTAGGCGAAAAACTGTTTTTT
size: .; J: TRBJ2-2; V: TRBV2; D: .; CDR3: CASSTTGELFF; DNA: TGTGCCAGCAGTACTACAGGGGAGCTGTTTTTT
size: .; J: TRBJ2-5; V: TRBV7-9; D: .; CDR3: CASSLEGTQNQETQYF; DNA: TGTGCCAGCAGCTTAGAGGGGACACAAAACCAAGAGACCCAGTACTTC
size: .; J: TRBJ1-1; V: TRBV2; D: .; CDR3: CASSSGAAEAFF; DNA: TGTGCCAGCAGTTCGGGGGCTGCTGAAGCTTTCTTT
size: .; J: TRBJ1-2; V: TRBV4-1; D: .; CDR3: CASSQAGSYGYTF; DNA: TGCGCCAGCAGCCAAGCAGGGTCCTATGGCTACACCTTC
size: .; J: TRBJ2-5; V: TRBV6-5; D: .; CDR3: CASSFREKETQYF; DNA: TGTGCCAGCAGTTTCAGGGAGAAAGAGACCCAGTACTTC
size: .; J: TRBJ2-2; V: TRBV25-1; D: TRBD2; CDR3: CASTGLAGATGELFF; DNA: TGTGCCAGCACCGGACTAGCGGGGGCCACCGGGGAGCTGTTTTTT
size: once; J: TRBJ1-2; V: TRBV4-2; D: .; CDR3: CASSPRSGANYGYTF; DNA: TGTGCCAGCAGCCCGAGGAGTGGGGCCAACTATGGCTACACCTTC
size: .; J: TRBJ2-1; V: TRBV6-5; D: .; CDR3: CASRPTGKFRDEQFF; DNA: TGTGCCAGCAGACCGACGGGGAAGTTTAGGGATGAGCAGTTCTTC
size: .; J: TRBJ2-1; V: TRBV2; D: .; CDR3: CASSERGQGSSYNEQFF; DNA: TGTGCCAGCAGTGAAAGGGGTCAGGGTAGCTCCTACAATGAGCAGTTCTTC
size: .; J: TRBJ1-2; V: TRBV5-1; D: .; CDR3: CASSLPNYGYTF; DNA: TGCGCCAGCTCCCTTCCTAACTATGGCTACACCTTC
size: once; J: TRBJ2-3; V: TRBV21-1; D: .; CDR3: CASSPPAGSGYTDTQYF; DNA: TGTGCCAGCAGCCCCCCGGCGGGGTCGGGTTACACAGATACGCAGTATTTT
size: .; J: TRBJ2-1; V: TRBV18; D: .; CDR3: CASSPENNEQFF; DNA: TGTGCCAGCTCGCCCGAGAACAATGAGCAGTTCTTC
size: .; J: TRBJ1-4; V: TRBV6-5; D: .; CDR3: CASSPGQSNEKLFF; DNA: TGTGCCAGCAGTCCCGGACAGAGTAATGAAAAACTGTTTTTT
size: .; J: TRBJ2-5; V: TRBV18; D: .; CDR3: CASSPGPGVQETQYF; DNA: TGTGCCAGCTCACCAGGGCCGGGAGTCCAAGAGACCCAGTACTTC
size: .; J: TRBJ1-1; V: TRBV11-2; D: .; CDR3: CASTPKAGTNTEAFF; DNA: TGTGCCAGCACCCCTAAGGCAGGGACGAACACTGAAGCTTTCTTT
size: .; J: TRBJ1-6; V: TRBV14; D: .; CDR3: CASSLARGRAPLHF; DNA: TGTGCCAGCAGCCTCGCCAGGGGTCGTGCACCCCTCCACTTT
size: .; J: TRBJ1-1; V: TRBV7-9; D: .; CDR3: CASSLERNTEAFF; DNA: TGTGCCAGCAGCTTAGAGAGGAACACTGAAGCTTTCTTT
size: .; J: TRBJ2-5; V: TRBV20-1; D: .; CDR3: CSAREGLLYF; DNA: TGCAGTGCTAGAGAAGGGCTTCTGTACTTC
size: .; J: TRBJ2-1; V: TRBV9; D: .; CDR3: CASSVESTYNEQFF; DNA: TGTGCCAGCAGCGTAGAGTCGACCTACAATGAGCAGTTCTTC
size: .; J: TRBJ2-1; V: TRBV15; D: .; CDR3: CATSSRGGQRSYNEQFF; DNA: TGTGCCACCAGCTCTCGTGGGGGCCAACGTTCCTACAATGAGCAGTTCTTC
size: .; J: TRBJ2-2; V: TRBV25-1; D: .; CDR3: CASSEAGHGELFF; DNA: TGTGCCAGCAGTGAAGCCGGGCACGGGGAGCTGTTTTTT
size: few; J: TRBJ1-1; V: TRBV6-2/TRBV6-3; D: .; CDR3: CASSYPRSSEAFF; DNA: TGTGCCAGCAGTTACCCAAGGAGCTCTGAAGCTTTCTTT
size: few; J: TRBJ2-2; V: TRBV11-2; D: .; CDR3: CASSDQTRNTGELFF; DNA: TGTGCCAGCAGCGACCAAACACGGAATACCGGGGAGCTGTTTTTT
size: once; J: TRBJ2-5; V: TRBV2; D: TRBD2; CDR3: CASSRLAGGVEETQYF; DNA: TGTGCCAGCAGTCGACTAGCGGGAGGAGTCGAGGAGACCCAGTACTTC
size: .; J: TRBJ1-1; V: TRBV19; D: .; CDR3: CASSIRQNTEAFF; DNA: TGTGCCAGTAGTATAAGACAGAACACTGAAGCTTTCTTT
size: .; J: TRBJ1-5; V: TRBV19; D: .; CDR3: CATWGEESNQPQHF; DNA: TGTGCCACTTGGGGGGAAGAAAGCAATCAGCCCCAGCATTTT
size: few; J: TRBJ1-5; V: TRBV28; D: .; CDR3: CASNTRYRGLLEPQHF; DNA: TGTGCCAGCAACACAAGGTACCGAGGGTTATTGGAGCCCCAGCATTTT
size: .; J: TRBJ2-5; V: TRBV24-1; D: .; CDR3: CATTRDIQETQYF; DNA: TGTGCCACTACCCGGGACATTCAAGAGACCCAGTACTTC
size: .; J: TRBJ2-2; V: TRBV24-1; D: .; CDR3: CATSDLTDSTLWGNAANTGELFF; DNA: TGTGCCACCAGTGATCTTACGGACTCAACCCTTTGGGGGAACGCTGCGAACACCGGGGAGCTGTTTTTT
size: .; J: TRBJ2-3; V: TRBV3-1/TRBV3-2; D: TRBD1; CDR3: CASSPRDRGPDTQYF; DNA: TGTGCCAGCAGCCCCCGGGACAGGGGCCCAGATACGCAGTATTTT
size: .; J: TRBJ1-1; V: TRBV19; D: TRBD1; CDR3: CASRQGGGSEAFF; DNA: TGTGCCAGTAGACAGGGGGGAGGCAGTGAAGCTTTCTTT
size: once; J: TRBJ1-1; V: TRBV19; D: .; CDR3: CASSINRLNTEAFF; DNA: TGTGCCAGTAGTATTAATAGGTTGAACACTGAAGCTTTCTTT
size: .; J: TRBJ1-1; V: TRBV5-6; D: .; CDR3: CASSSRGAGNTEAFF; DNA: TGTGCCAGCAGCTCACGGGGGGCAGGGAACACTGAAGCTTTCTTT
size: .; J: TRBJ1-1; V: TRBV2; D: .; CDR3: CASSDSEAFF; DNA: TGTGCCAGCAGTGATTCTGAAGCTTTCTTT
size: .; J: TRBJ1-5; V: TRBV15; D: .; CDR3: CATSERNSGSQPQHF; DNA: TGTGCCACCAGTGAACGTAACTCGGGGAGTCAGCCCCAGCATTTT
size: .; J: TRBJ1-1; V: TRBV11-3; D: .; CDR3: CASSLINTEAFF; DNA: TGTGCCAGCAGCTTAATAAACACTGAAGCTTTCTTT